The subject of this entry is one TCR beta chain. Its antigen remains unidentified. The data belong to a study of OX40 agonist ivuxolimab in advanced cancers. About the research overall: A history of anti-PD-1, anti-PD-L1 or anti-CTLA-4 therapy was acceptable, and approximately 40% had some. General observations from the study: Those patients achieving a partial response at 0.1-3.0 mg/kg showed among the lowest clonal expansion. The investigators did not determine what antigen specificity the expanded peripheral T cells had.

V lost 5 bases to trimming and J lost 0 bases, with 12 bases between them. Germline V CDR1 and CDR2: SGHRS, YFSETQ. The CDR3 is 14 residues long. The table came from immunoSEQ multiplex PCR; TCRdb's copy has only in-frame clones and leaves some out. Of tens of thousands of clones listed, roughly nine tenths were seen once; the top ten hold around 0.7%. The receptor was isolated from an adult with an advanced solid tumor such as melanoma, head and neck, liver or kidney cancer. V and J are TRBV5-1 and TRBJ2-7; a weak D match, TRBD1 (6 bases). The source material was CD4+ or CD8+ T cells sorted from blood, sampled in a trial of the OX40 agonist ivuxolimab. CDR3 residues: CASRPEQGSYEQYF. The CDR3 nucleotides read TGCGCCAGCAGGCCGGAACAGGGCTCCTACGAGCAGTACTTC.